These 17 T cell receptor beta chains were sequenced from one sample in a study of monozygotic twins with cystic fibrosis. Generated by immunoSEQ multiplex PCR, the TCRdb table keeps only in-frame clones and is missing some. The sample yields about 17,000 clones, 96% seen once. The specimen was blood. The receptors shown here come from a girl aged 2 to 9 with cystic fibrosis.

The gene calls are TRBV30 and TRBJ2-1; TRBD1 or TRBD2 may be the D gene (5 bases each). The CDR3 extends over 11 amino acids. V lost 2 bases, J lost 12 bases, and 11 bases lay in between. The germline gives CDR1 GTSNPN, CDR2 SVGIG (reference sequence). The CDR3 nucleotides are TGTGCCTGGAGTATCCCGAGGGGGCAGTTCTTC. Amino acid sequence: CAWSIPRGQFF.

This chain uses TRBV27 with TRBJ2-6; unclear D gene. Trimming pared 6 bases from V and 0 bases from J, leaving 12 bases between. This CDR3 contains 16 residues. The V gene's germline CDR1 is MNHEY and CDR2 SMNVEV (reference sequence). The CDR3: CASSLRTISGANVLTF. The CDR3 DNA reads TGTGCCAGCAGCCTTCGAACGATCTCTGGGGCCAACGTCCTGACTTTC.

This chain joins TRBV6-5 and TRBJ1-3; TRBD1 is a possible D gene (5 bases). The CDR3 contains 16 residues. Per the germline V gene, CDR1 is MNHEY and CDR2 is SVGAGI. The ends were cut back, 0 bases at V and 4 bases at J, with 13 bases in the middle. CDR3 nucleotide sequence: TGTGCCAGCAGTTACTCGGGGCCCTCAACCGGAAACACCATATATTTT. The encoded protein is CASSYSGPSTGNTIYF.

This chain links TRBV6-6 with TRBJ1-4; TRBD1 aligns across 11 bases. Per germline, CDR1 MNHNY and CDR2 SVGAGI (reference sequence). The CDR3 runs 15 residues. V lost 2 bases to trimming and J lost 7 bases; unmatched junction nucleotides: 3. The CDR3 sequence: CASSYGDRGGEKLFF. The CDR3 region has the DNA TGTGCCAGCAGTTACGGGGACAGGGGGGGTGAAAAACTGTTTTTT.

V gene TRBV10-3 combines with J gene TRBJ1-5; D remains unclear. Trimming took 2 bases from V and 1 from J, leaving 12 bases between them. The CDR3 has 16 amino acids. The V gene's germline CDR1 is ENHRY and CDR2 SYGVKD. The CDR3 DNA follows: TGTGCCATCAGTGAGGGTGGCGGGCAAAGCAATCAGCCCCAGCATTTT. It is translated as CAISEGGGQSNQPQHF.

The chain has TRBV27 and TRBJ2-7, with D possibly TRBD2 on 5 matching bases. There are 17 residues in the CDR3. Germline CDR1 reads MNHEY; CDR2 reads SMNVEV (reference sequence). The V end was cut by 6 bases, the J end by 2 bases, with 23 bases between. The CDR3 here is CASRRKEADRFPYEQYF. DNA of the CDR3: TGTGCCAGCAGAAGGAAGGAGGCGGACCGATTCCCCTACGAGCAGTACTTC.

This clone was counted between two and nine times. The V and J genes are TRBV7-2 and TRBJ2-2; TRBD1 or TRBD2 may be the D gene (6 bases each). This CDR3 is 12 amino acids long. Germline V lookup: CDR1 SGHTA, CDR2 FQGNSA. V shed 5 bases and J shed 9 bases, with 10 bases lying between them. CDR3 residues: CASSPGAWELFF. Here the CDR3 DNA reads TGTGCCAGCAGCCCGGGGGCGTGGGAGCTGTTTTTT. The full variable domain, with the rest looked up from reference TRBV7-2 and TRBJ2-2, is GAGVSQSPSNKVTEKGKDVELRCDPISGHTALYWYRQSLGQGLEFLIYFQGNSAPDKSGLPSDRFSAERTGGSVSTLTIQRTQQEDSAVYLCASSPGAWELFFGEGSRLTVL.

The gene calls are TRBV9 and TRBJ1-1, with D unclear. V lost 4 bases and J 0 bases, leaving 13 bases between the germline ends. Germline CDR1 is SGDLS and CDR2 is YYNGEE. This CDR3 is built from 15 residues. CDR3 sequence reads: CASSPRGLMNTEAFF. DNA of the CDR3: TGTGCCAGCAGCCCCCGCGGACTGATGAACACTGAAGCTTTCTTT.

The chain combines TRBV6-5 with TRBJ1-5, with TRBD1 matching 9 bases. CDR1 and CDR2 (germline): MNHEY, SVGAGI. CDR3 size: 15 residues. With 6 bases clipped from V and 3 bases from J, the junction kept 6 bases outside the gene matches. The CDR3 DNA reads TGTGCCAGCAGGATGGGGACAGGGTTCAATCAGCCCCAGCATTTT. Residues: CASRMGTGFNQPQHF.

The chain uses TRBV9 and TRBJ2-7; TRBD1 matches at 9 bases. CDR3 length equals 18 residues. CDR1 SGDLS and CDR2 YYNGEE come from the germline V gene. Trimming removed 0 bases from V and 2 bases from J; junction bases left unmatched: 12. CDR3 in amino acids: CASSVAPTGTGRAYEQYF. The DNA of the CDR3 is TGTGCCAGCAGCGTAGCCCCCACCGGGACAGGGAGGGCCTACGAGCAGTACTTC.

The table lists this clone with a count of one. The genes are TRBV7-9 and TRBJ1-1, with 7 bases lining up with TRBD1. The junction had 8 bases not matched to a gene; V was cut back by 5 bases and J by 5 bases. The CDR3 totals 14 residues. CDR1 and CDR2 from the germline V gene are SEHNR and FQNEAQ (reference sequence). This CDR3 is CASSPTRGRTEAFF. As DNA, the CDR3 is TGTGCCAGCAGCCCGACAAGGGGGCGAACTGAAGCTTTCTTT.

V usage is TRBV6-1 and J usage is TRBJ1-4, with D possibly being TRBD1 (6 bases). The CDR3 sequence is 18 residues long. The germline V and J ends were trimmed by 4 bases and 3 bases, with 21 bases remaining between them. The germline V gene encodes CDR1 MNHNS and CDR2 SASEGT. CDR3 nucleotides: TGTGCCAGCAGTGGGGTGCAGGGGTTGGGGGGATCTAATGAAAAACTGTTTTTT. It translates to CASSGVQGLGGSNEKLFF.

The chain joins TRBV6-1 to TRBJ2-7; D remains ambiguous. Trimming pared 5 bases from V and 2 bases from J, leaving 13 bases between. Germline V lookup: CDR1 MNHNS, CDR2 SASEGT. This CDR3 is built from 14 residues. CDR3 DNA sequence: TGTGCCAGCAGTCCCCACCTCCTCGCCTACGAGCAGTACTTC. Residues: CASSPHLLAYEQYF.

The V gene is TRBV6-1, the J gene TRBJ2-3, with TRBD2 identical over 9 bases. Trimming cost V 5 bases and J 10 bases; bases outside gene matches: 13. The CDR3 length is 15 residues. Germline-derived CDR1 and CDR2 are MNHNS and SASEGT. The CDR3 spells CASSLVAGAPGAQYF. The DNA of the CDR3 is TGTGCCAGCAGTCTGGTAGCGGGGGCCCCCGGGGCGCAGTATTTT.

This clone is a singleton in its sample. CDR3 sequence: CSVGVSGLLFETQYF. The DNA for the CDR3 is TGCAGCGTTGGAGTCTCGGGACTATTATTCGAGACCCAGTACTTC. The rearrangement links TRBV29-1 to TRBJ2-5; the match to TRBD2 covers 7 bases. CDR1 is SQVTM and CDR2 is ANQGSEA in the germline V gene. The length of the CDR3 is 15 residues. V trimming: 4 bases; J trimming: 5 bases; junction bases outside the gene matches: 13.

This chain joins TRBV7-8 and TRBJ2-3; D ambiguous. The CDR3 loop spans 12 amino acids. Germline lookup yields CDR1 SGHVS and CDR2 FQNEAQ. V lost 4 bases and J 0 bases, leaving 2 bases between the germline ends. The CDR3 DNA follows: TGTGCCAGCAGCTCAAGCACAGATACGCAGTATTTT. Encoded protein: CASSSSTDTQYF.

The V gene is TRBV11-3, the J gene TRBJ2-5; D may be TRBD2 (7 bases). This CDR3 has 15 residues. V was shortened by 3 bases and J by 5 bases, with 16 bases between the two germline ends. Germline CDR1 reads SGHNT; CDR2 reads YENEEA. The CDR3 reads CASSFTAGAAETQYF. CDR3 bases: TGTGCCAGCAGCTTTACCGCGGGGGCGGCCGAGACCCAGTACTTC.